These T cell receptor beta chains were read from a single sample in a study of blood T cell repertoires in COVID-19. Repertoires were generated with immunoSEQ multiplex PCR, while TCRdb's copy carries only in-frame clones and drops some. Here the sample spans 90,000 to 130,000 clones, about 85% being singletons. The sample taken for sequencing was peripheral blood. The receptors stem from a human donor in a cohort sampled during active COVID-19. CDR3s include the opening cysteine and the closing phenylalanine or tryptophan. Fields, in order: J gene, clone size, V gene, CDR3 length, D gene, CDR3 protein, CDR3 DNA. A D gene is named only where the DNA matches it firmly. Rows may omit the clone size; those that give it use once, few, many or a size class.

>TRBJ1-4|-|TRBV5-6|14|-
CASSLFGKNEKLFF
TGTGCCAGCAGCTTATTCGGGAAGAATGAAAAACTGTTTTTT
>TRBJ2-1|-|TRBV5-1|15|-
CASSLGGIQYNEQFF
TGCGCCAGCAGCTTGGGCGGGATACAATACAATGAGCAGTTCTTC
>TRBJ2-6|-|TRBV27|18|TRBD1
CASRSLDRGEIGANVLTF
TGTGCCAGCCGAAGTTTGGACAGGGGAGAGATTGGGGCCAACGTCCTGACTTTC
>TRBJ2-1|-|TRBV28|19|TRBD2
CASSLLTSGRYSSYNEQFF
TGTGCCAGCAGTCTTCTGACTAGCGGGAGGTACAGCTCCTACAATGAGCAGTTCTTC
>TRBJ1-2|-|TRBV6-5|14|TRBD1
CASARTGGGYGYTF
TGTGCCAGCGCACGAACAGGGGGAGGCTATGGCTACACCTTC
>TRBJ2-3|-|TRBV11-2|18|-
CASSHSRVDRTQTDTQYF
TGTGCCAGCAGCCATTCCCGCGTCGACAGAACCCAAACAGATACGCAGTATTTT
>TRBJ2-5|-|TRBV11-3|17|TRBD2
CASSPGSGRAGQETQYF
TGTGCCAGCAGCCCCGGCAGCGGGAGGGCCGGGCAGGAGACCCAGTACTTC
>TRBJ2-1|-|TRBV10-1|14|TRBD1
CASGRDRGYNEQFF
TGCGCCAGCGGGAGGGACAGGGGCTACAATGAGCAGTTCTTC
>TRBJ2-1|-|TRBV19|18|TRBD2
CASSRTRSGRASANEQFF
TGTGCCAGTAGCCGCACTAGATCCGGGAGGGCCTCCGCCAATGAGCAGTTCTTC
>TRBJ2-2|once|TRBV5-1|15|-
CASSLGQTNTGELFF
TGCGCCAGCAGCTTGGGACAGACGAACACCGGGGAGCTGTTTTTT
>TRBJ2-3|-|TRBV19|16|TRBD2
CASSPAGLAGTDTQYF
TGTGCCAGTAGCCCCGCGGGACTAGCGGGGACAGATACGCAGTATTTT
>TRBJ2-5|-|TRBV10-3|13|TRBD2
CAITQTVAGGLNF
TGTGCCATCACCCAAACGGTAGCGGGAGGGCTTAACTTC
>TRBJ2-7|-|TRBV18|15|-
CASSLVGDQTYEQYF
TGTGCCAGCTCACTCGTAGGAGACCAGACCTACGAGCAGTACTTC
>TRBJ2-1|once|TRBV11-2|15|TRBD2
CASSLEGGFYNEQFF
TGTGCCAGCAGCTTAGAGGGGGGGTTCTACAATGAGCAGTTCTTC
>TRBJ2-3|-|TRBV9|14|-
CASSVVSSTDTQYF
TGTGCCAGCAGCGTAGTCTCTAGCACAGATACGCAGTATTTT
>TRBJ2-2|-|TRBV11-3|14|-
CASSTGLNTGELFF
TGTGCCAGCAGCACAGGGCTGAACACCGGGGAGCTGTTTTTT
>TRBJ2-3|-|TRBV29-1|14|-
CSVGGSLTLDTQYF
TGCAGCGTTGGGGGCAGTCTCACCCTAGATACGCAGTATTTT
>TRBJ1-6|-|TRBV5-4|16|-
CASSSTLAGRNSPLHF
TGTGCCAGCAGCTCCACCCTAGCCGGTCGGAATTCACCCCTCCACTTT
>TRBJ1-5|-|TRBV5-1|14|-
CASSHGDFNQPQHF
TGCGCCAGCAGCCATGGGGACTTCAATCAGCCCCAGCATTTT
>TRBJ1-1|-|TRBV25-1|15|-
CASTEGGDTNTEAFF
TGTGCCAGCACCGAAGGGGGGGACACTAACACTGAAGCTTTCTTT
>TRBJ1-2|once|TRBV5-8|15|-
CASSPWDTSNYGYTF
TGTGCCAGCAGCCCGTGGGACACCTCTAACTATGGCTACACCTTC
>TRBJ2-3|once|TRBV7-3|15|TRBD2
CASSSAGGSTDTQYF
TGTGCCAGCAGCTCCGCGGGGGGTAGCACAGATACGCAATATTTT
>TRBJ1-5|many|TRBV6-2/TRBV6-3|18|-
CASSYTWTERHSNQPQHF
TGTGCCAGCAGTTACACCTGGACAGAGCGGCATAGCAATCAGCCCCAGCATTTT
>TRBJ1-6|-|TRBV3-1/TRBV3-2|13|-
CASSPPGNSPLHF
TGTGCCAGCAGCCCACCCGGGAATTCACCCCTCCACTTT
>TRBJ2-7|-|TRBV21-1|12|-
CASPGQPNEQYF
TGTGCCAGCCCGGGACAGCCGAACGAGCAGTACTTC
>TRBJ2-1|once|TRBV11-2|15|TRBD1
CASSLRGQGYNEQFF
TGTGCCAGCAGCTTAAGAGGACAGGGGTACAATGAGCAGTTCTTC
>TRBJ1-5|-|TRBV30|16|TRBD1
CAWSVGTANSNQPQHF
TGTGCCTGGAGTGTAGGGACAGCTAATAGCAATCAGCCCCAGCATTTT
>TRBJ1-1|-|TRBV4-1|15|TRBD1
CASSQFSQGGTEAFF
TGCGCCAGCAGCCAATTTAGTCAGGGGGGCACTGAAGCTTTCTTT
>TRBJ2-6|-|TRBV5-8|19|TRBD1
CASSLGLGAGGTGANVLTF
TGTGCCAGCAGCTTGGGCCTGGGGGCAGGGGGCACTGGGGCCAACGTCCTGACTTTC
>TRBJ1-1|-|TRBV5-1|15|-
CASSLKARENTEAFF
TGCGCCAGCAGCTTGAAAGCCCGGGAGAACACTGAAGCTTTCTTT
>TRBJ1-6|-|TRBV18|15|-
CASSLSVGGNSPLHF
TGTGCCAGCTCGCTCTCTGTGGGGGGTAATTCACCCCTCCACTTT
>TRBJ2-1|-|TRBV7-3|16|-
CASSLNGQYIPNEQFF
TGTGCCAGCAGCTTAAATGGACAGTACATACCTAATGAGCAGTTCTTC
>TRBJ2-3|-|TRBV3-1/TRBV3-2|15|TRBD2
CASSQGGGAVDTQYF
TGTGCCAGCAGCCAAGGCGGGGGGGCCGTAGATACGCAGTATTTT
>TRBJ1-4|-|TRBV13|15|TRBD1
CASSVRGPANEKLFF
TGTGCCAGCAGCGTAAGGGGGCCGGCTAATGAAAAACTGTTTTTT
>TRBJ2-1|-|TRBV6-5|14|TRBD2
CASSHGLADNEQFF
TGTGCCAGCAGCCATGGACTAGCGGACAATGAGCAGTTCTTC
>TRBJ2-1|-|TRBV27|14|-
CASSVRLTYNEQFF
TGTGCCAGCAGTGTGAGACTAACCTACAATGAGCAGTTCTTC
>TRBJ2-1|-|TRBV5-1|14|-
CASRLLSSYNEQFF
TGCGCCAGCAGGCTACTGAGCTCCTACAATGAGCAGTTCTTC